What follows is one TCR beta chain and its context. Its antigen is not identified. The record originates from a study of T cell repertoires in aging, cancer and after chemotherapy. Study-wide background: Around 8.8 million TCR reads made up the full dataset.

Multiplex touch-down PCR with TRB-A/B primers amplified rearranged V-D-J TRB sequences. TCRdb analysed the multiplex PCR reads with MiXCR anew, one entry per CDR3 protein. The sample holds over 6,500 distinct CDR3 sequences, 53% seen once. V was clipped by 5 bases and J by 15 bases; unmatched bases: 20. This CDR3 comprises 16 residues. The germline CDR1 and CDR2 sequences are SGHTS and YDEGEE. Study-level results: The repertoire data cannot show anything about immunological memory following chemotherapy. Age-matched healthy donors had significantly more diverse, less clonal blood TCR repertoires than untreated cancer patients.

Peripheral blood genomic DNA, not sorted cells or RNA, was the template. Input material: blood. The rearrangement joins TRBV5-8 to TRBJ2-6; 7 bases fit TRBD2. The receptor's source is a human donor with a solid tumor. The CDR3 region has the DNA TGTGCCAGCAGTGAACCCGGGACGGCCGGAGGGGAGGGCCTGACTTTC. Protein sequence: CASSEPGTAGGEGLTF. The full variable domain, completed using reference TRBV5-8 and TRBJ2-6, is EAGVTQSPTHLIKTRGQQATLRCSPISGHTSVYWYQQALGLGLQFLLWYDEGEERNRGNFPPRFSGRQFPNYSSELNVNALELEDSALYLCASSEPGTAGGEGLTFGAGSRLTVL.